Presented here are 20 T cell receptor beta chains from one specimen sequenced in a study of T cell responses to AZD1222 COVID-19 vaccine. The data were produced by immunoSEQ multiplex PCR, yet TCRdb's version contains in-frame clones alone and is incomplete. The repertoire holds roughly 200,000 clones, with approximately 94% as singletons. The specimen comprised peripheral blood, sampled on day 0 of MenACWY control vaccination. All receptors come from an adult in good health.

This clone was detected a few times. The chain carries TRBV4-3 and TRBJ2-5, with D perhaps matching TRBD2 (5 bases). The CDR3 totals 16 residues. The V end lost 1 base, the J end lost 1 base, and 13 bases lay between the germline ends. The V gene's germline CDR1 is LGHNA and CDR2 YSLEER. The DNA of the CDR3 is TGCGCCAGCAGCCAAGGGACTCAGCTGAGCCAAGAGACCCAGTACTTC. It encodes CASSQGTQLSQETQYF.

This chain connects TRBV12-2 to TRBJ1-1; the D call in the table, TRBD1, was not verified against the DNA. TRBV12-2 is listed as a pseudogene. This CDR3 spans 17 amino acids. The CDR3, as DNA: TGTGCAAGTCGCCCGCCGAGGTTCAGGGGAGAATTTGCTGAAGCTTTCTTT. Its translation: CASRPPRFRGEFAEAFF.

V usage is TRBV7-3 and J usage is TRBJ2-5; 10 nucleotides match TRBD1. V shed 5 bases and J 2 bases; nucleotides not matched to a gene: 5. Germline-derived CDR1 and CDR2 are SGHTA and FQGTGA. The CDR3 consists of 15 residues. CDR3 DNA: TGTGCCAGCAGCAGGGACAGGGGACGACAAGAGACCCAGTACTTC. This sequence encodes CASSRDRGRQETQYF.

The CDR3 here is CASSLAVGRGTGELFF. The CDR3, as DNA: TGTGCCAGCAGCTTGGCGGTGGGGCGCGGCACCGGGGAGCTGTTTTTT. The V and J genes are TRBV5-6 and TRBJ2-2; perhaps TRBD1 as D (5 bases). V dropped 0 bases and J dropped 4 bases, with 13 bases sitting between them. The CDR3 contains 16 residues. Germline CDR1 SGHDT, CDR2 YYEEEE.

The chain employs TRBV6-5 and TRBJ2-7; D is uncertain. CDR1 and CDR2 from the germline V gene are MNHEY and SVGAGI. The CDR3 sequence is 14 residues long. V was shortened by 0 bases and J by 6 bases, with 12 bases between the two germline ends. The CDR3, as DNA: TGTGCCAGCAGTTACTCGATTAGGGCAAGCGAGCAGTACTTC. Encoded protein: CASSYSIRASEQYF.

The gene calls are TRBV5-5 and TRBJ2-7; D uncertain. V lost 2 bases to trimming and J lost 6 bases, with 9 bases between them. This CDR3 is 12 amino acids long. Germline V gene sequence: CDR1 SGHKS, CDR2 YYEKEE (reference sequence). This CDR3 is CASSFGDGEQYF. The CDR3 region has the DNA TGTGCCAGCAGCTTTGGGGATGGCGAGCAGTACTTC. The full variable domain, with the rest looked up from reference TRBV5-5 and TRBJ2-7, is DAGVTQSPTHLIKTRGQQVTLRCSPISGHKSVSWYQQVLGQGPQFIFQYYEKEERGRGNFPDRFSARQFPNYSSELNVNALLLGDSALYLCASSFGDGEQYFGPGTRLTVT.

The chain recombines TRBV5-8 with TRBJ2-5; 9 bases align to TRBD1. The CDR3 spans 16 residues. V lost 0 bases to trimming and J lost 0 bases; unmatched junction nucleotides: 3. The germline gives CDR1 SGHTS, CDR2 YDEGEE. CDR3 amino acids: CASSLVTGGNQETQYF. The CDR3 nucleotides are TGTGCCAGCAGCTTGGTGACAGGGGGGAACCAAGAGACCCAGTACTTC.

This clone was observed once. The CDR3 bases are TGCGCCAGCAGCCAAGAGCCCAGACTCCCCGAAGCTTTCTTT. Its translation: CASSQEPRLPEAFF. The rearrangement uses TRBV4-3 and TRBJ1-1; D gene unclear. Trimming stripped 0 bases from V and 8 bases from J, with 13 bases between. The CDR3 sequence is 14 residues long. Per the germline V gene, CDR1 is LGHNA and CDR2 is YSLEER.

The J gene is TRBJ1-2, the V gene TRBV7-2; 7 positions agree with TRBD1. With 4 bases clipped from V and 6 bases from J, the junction kept 11 bases outside the gene matches. This CDR3 region has 15 residues. The germline V gene has CDR1 SGHTA and CDR2 FQGNSA. The DNA for the CDR3 is TGTGCCAGCAGCTCCCCCGAGGGACAGTCCCATGGCTACACCTTC. Translation: CASSSPEGQSHGYTF.

V is TRBV4-3 and J is TRBJ2-7; 10 nucleotides line up with TRBD1. The CDR3 spans 14 residues. After removal of 5 bases from V and 6 bases from J, the junction contained 7 bases not matched to a gene. Germline CDR1 and CDR2: LGHNA and YSLEER. CDR3 DNA: TGCGCCAGCAGCAGCTGGGACAGGGGTCCCGAGCAGTACTTC. This translates into CASSSWDRGPEQYF.

The chain recombines TRBV7-6 with TRBJ2-3, with a weak D call TRBD2 (6 bases). The CDR3 has 14 residues. The V end was cut by 5 bases, the J end by 3 bases, with 12 bases between. Germline V gene sequence: CDR1 SGHVS, CDR2 FNYEAQ. This chain's CDR3 is CASSLSGGTDTQYF. The CDR3 bases are TGTGCCAGCAGCCTAAGTGGGGGGACAGATACGCAGTATTTT.

J is TRBJ2-5 and V is TRBV6-5, with D unclear. Germline V gives CDR1 MNHEY, CDR2 SVGAGI. This CDR3 has 15 amino acids. Trimming took off 7 bases at V and 5 bases at J, with 20 bases between the two ends. The DNA for the CDR3 is TGTGCCAGCAACCCCCGAGGCATCGTAAGGGAGACCCAGTACTTC. Protein: CASNPRGIVRETQYF.

The chain recombines TRBV11-3 with TRBJ2-1; D not certain. V lost 2 bases and J lost 2, with 10 bases in between. Germline CDR1 and CDR2: SGHNT and YENEEA. The CDR3 has 15 amino acids. DNA of the CDR3: TGTGCCAGCAGCTTAAGCTCGATAGCCTACAATGAGCAGTTCTTC. Translated, it gives CASSLSSIAYNEQFF.

This clone was recorded once. This chain connects TRBV19 to TRBJ1-5; 8 nucleotides match TRBD1. Germline assignment: CDR1 LNHDA and CDR2 SQIVND (reference sequence). The CDR3 length is 15 residues. V gave up 7 bases and J gave up 3 bases; unmatched junction bases: 8. Here the CDR3 reads CASTDGTGSNQPQHF. CDR3 sequence (DNA): TGTGCCAGTACCGACGGGACAGGCTCCAATCAGCCCCAGCATTTT.

This clone is a singleton in its sample. The V gene is TRBV10-2, the J gene TRBJ1-2; possible D gene TRBD1, 6 bases. The CDR3 has 13 amino acids. The V and J ends lost 10 bases and 0 bases respectively, with 12 bases between them. Germline lookup yields CDR1 WSHSY and CDR2 SAAADI. The CDR3 spells CATTGIANYGYTF. Here the CDR3 DNA reads TGCGCCACTACAGGGATAGCTAACTATGGCTACACCTTC.

The CDR3 bases are TGTGCCAGCAAGTTCGGGGGCCCCGCTAACTATGGCTACACCTTC. It specifies CASKFGGPANYGYTF. The chain uses TRBV5-4 and TRBJ1-2; maybe TRBD1 (6 bases). This CDR3 spans 15 amino acids. Trimming shortened V by 6 bases and J by 0 bases, and 15 bases separated the two germline ends. Germline loops: CDR1 SGHNT, CDR2 YYREEE (reference sequence).

The gene calls are TRBV6-4 and TRBJ1-1, with D perhaps matching TRBD1 (5 bases). V was clipped by 2 bases and J by 4 bases, with 11 bases between them. CDR1 is MRHNA, CDR2 SNTAGT, per germline. This CDR3 has 14 residues. This CDR3 is CASSDKGLGTEAFF. In DNA form, the CDR3 reads TGTGCCAGCAGTGACAAGGGGTTAGGCACTGAAGCTTTCTTT.

This clone was detected once. At one end the junction does not follow the germline gene, possibly because of a read error. This chain links TRBV5-1 with TRBJ1-4; D possibly corresponds to TRBD1 (6 bases). CDR3 length: 14 amino acids. Germline CDR1 reads SGHRS; CDR2 reads YFSETQ. CDR3 bases: TGCGCCAGCAGGATACTACAGGGTAATGAGAAACTGTTTTTT. This sequence encodes CASRILQGNEKLFF. Full variable domain (rest looked up from reference TRBV5-1 and TRBJ1-4): KAGVTQTPRYLIKTRGQQVTLSCSPISGHRSVSWYQQTPGQGLQFLFEYFSETQRNKGNFPGRFSGRQFSNSRSEMNVSTLELGDSALYLCASRILQGNEKLFFGSGTQLSVL.

The chain recombines TRBV19 with TRBJ1-2, with a possible D match to TRBD1 (5 bases). The germline CDR1 and CDR2 sequences are LNHDA and SQIVND (reference sequence). CDR3 length: 17 amino acids. Trimming took 4 bases from V and 8 from J, leaving 26 bases between them. In DNA form, the CDR3 reads TGTGCCAGTAGTAAAACTTCATGGGACCTCCCAATGGGGGGCTACACCTTC. Amino acids: CASSKTSWDLPMGGYTF.

V gene TRBV18 combines with J gene TRBJ2-1; 7 bases match TRBD1. The CDR3 contains 16 residues. CDR1 and CDR2 (germline): KGHSH, LQKENI. V lost 0 bases to trimming and J lost 4 bases; unmatched junction nucleotides: 6. CDR3: CASSPPKGQRYNEQFF. The CDR3 nucleotides read TGTGCCAGCTCACCACCGAAGGGACAGAGGTACAATGAGCAGTTCTTC. The variable domain in full, completed from reference TRBV18 and TRBJ2-1, reads NAGVMQNPRHLVRRRGQEARLRCSPMKGHSHVYWYRQLPEEGLKFMVYLQKENIIDESGMPKERFSAEFPKEGPSILRIQQVVRGDSAAYFCASSPPKGQRYNEQFFGPGTRLTVL.